This T cell receptor beta chain was captured by sequencing in a study of identical twins. Notes on the study in general: Surplus twin overlap in beta out-of-frame sequences was less pronounced. A lower insertion count was a feature of abundant cord blood beta clonotypes, with no such feature in memory repertoires.

The CDR3 has 16 amino acids. Germline CDR1 and CDR2: LGHDT and YNNKEL (reference sequence). Unmatched junction bases numbered 13, after V lost 4 bases and J lost 7 bases. Everyone who gave samples was a healthy Caucasian. In regard to this clonotype: Its specificity is not known.

Using its own MiXCR run on the 5' RACE reads, TCRdb lists one record per CDR3 protein. Among some 330,000 distinct CDR3 sequences listed, approximately 10% were seen once. Material: naive T cells sorted from blood. The source of this sequence is a woman aged 45-59 years in good health. The V and J genes are TRBV3-1 and TRBJ1-2; 9 bases map to TRBD1. The CDR3 protein is CASSPKVRDRVAGYTF. In DNA, the CDR3 is TGTGCCAGCAGCCCTAAGGTTCGGGACAGGGTCGCTGGCTACACCTTC.